The 5 T cell receptor beta chains below all came from one sample that was sequenced in a study of Ad26.COV2.S vaccination and SARS-CoV-2 variants. Sequencing was performed with immunoSEQ multiplex PCR; in TCRdb, only in-frame clones are kept and a portion is missing. Here the sample spans hundreds of thousands of clones, 80% to 90% being singletons. Treatment: around 19 received Ad26.COV2.S at low or high dose, single or two shots; about 5 received placebo; per-sample allocation not given. At day 63 after the first vaccine or placebo injection, samples were drawn. Sequencing was performed on peripheral blood, taken in a trial of Ad26.COV2.S vaccine versus placebo. The receptors derive from a person aged 18-65 years who received the Ad26.COV2.S COVID-19 vaccine or a placebo.

In its sample, this clone was seen a few times. The genes are TRBV28 and TRBJ1-2; possible D gene TRBD1, 5 bases. This CDR3 has 13 amino acids. V was cut by 3 bases and J by 8 bases, with 13 bases left in between. Per the germline V gene, CDR1 is MDHEN and CDR2 is SYDVKM. CDR3 protein: CASSFFSRVGYTF. The CDR3 nucleotides read TGTGCCAGCAGTTTCTTCTCCAGGGTCGGCTACACCTTC.

This clone was seen only a few times. The chain is built from TRBV28 and TRBJ2-7; D might be TRBD1 (6 bases). With 5 bases removed from V and 1 base from J, the gap between germline ends came to 15 bases. Germline V lookup: CDR1 MDHEN, CDR2 SYDVKM. The CDR3 consists of 15 residues. The CDR3 sequence: CASSRFGTLSYEQYF. CDR3 nucleotide sequence: TGTGCCAGCAGTCGGTTTGGGACACTATCCTACGAGCAGTACTTC. The complete variable domain, with remaining parts taken from reference TRBV28 and TRBJ2-7, reads DVKVTQSSRYLVKRTGEKVFLECVQDMDHENMFWYRQDPGLGLRLIYFSYDVKMKEKGDIPEGYSVSREKKERFSLILESASTNQTSMYLCASSRFGTLSYEQYFGPGTRLTVT.

This sequence joins TRBV7-9 and TRBJ2-7; tentative D call: TRBD2 (6 bases). The CDR3 consists of 14 residues. Trimming pared 5 bases from V and 3 bases from J, leaving 14 bases between. Germline V gene sequence: CDR1 SEHNR, CDR2 FQNEAQ (reference sequence). In DNA form, the CDR3 reads TGTGCCAGCAGCCCCGGCGGGGCGATCTACGAGCAGTACTTC. Protein: CASSPGGAIYEQYF.

The chain links TRBV7-2 to TRBJ2-5; 10 bases align to TRBD1. This CDR3 spans 13 amino acids. CDR1 and CDR2 from the germline V gene are SGHTA and FQGNSA. V gave up 4 bases and J gave up 5 bases; unmatched junction bases: 1. The CDR3 region is CASSWGQGETQYF. CDR3 nucleotide sequence: TGTGCCAGCAGCTGGGGACAGGGGGAGACCCAGTACTTC.

This chain links TRBV19 with TRBJ2-1; tentatively, D is TRBD2 (5 bases). Germline CDR1 is LNHDA and CDR2 is SQIVND (reference sequence). This CDR3 is built from 14 residues. Trimming took 8 bases from V and 1 from J, leaving 12 bases between them. The CDR3 reads CASLARGSYNEQFF. DNA of the CDR3: TGTGCCAGTCTTGCACGGGGATCCTACAATGAGCAGTTCTTC. The full variable domain, completed using reference TRBV19 and TRBJ2-1, is DGGITQSPKYLFRKEGQNVTLSCEQNLNHDAMYWYRQDPGQGLRLIYYSQIVNDFQKGDIAEGYSVSREKKESFPLTVTSAQKNPTAFYLCASLARGSYNEQFFGPGTRLTVL.